The 25 T cell receptor beta chains given below trace back to one sample, sequenced in a study of blood T cell repertoires in COVID-19. The repertoire was sequenced with immunoSEQ multiplex PCR; TCRdb's copy has only in-frame clones and lacks some. Of under 200,000 clones in the sample, roughly 89% were seen once. The sequenced sample was peripheral blood. The receptor source for this set is a woman aged 70-85 years with COVID-19, enrolled during active disease.

This chain links TRBV7-9 with TRBJ1-5; tentative D call: TRBD1 (6 bases). CDR1 SEHNR and CDR2 FQNEAQ come from the germline V gene (reference sequence). CDR3 length equals 15 residues. V was pared by 5 bases and J by 3 bases, with 14 bases between. The CDR3 DNA is TGTGCCAGCAGCGTTGCGACAGGCCTCAATCAGCCCCAGCATTTT. Amino acids: CASSVATGLNQPQHF.

The rearrangement uses TRBV2 and TRBJ2-7; 10 bases map to TRBD1. Germline CDR1 SNHLY, CDR2 FYNNEI. The CDR3 length is 15 residues. Trimming removed 5 bases from V and 4 bases from J; junction bases left unmatched: 8. The CDR3, as DNA: TGTGCCAGCAGTTCCGGGACAGGGGATATTTACGAGCAGTACTTC. The encoded protein is CASSSGTGDIYEQYF.

The J gene is TRBJ1-5, the V gene TRBV28; D gene ambiguous. The germline gives CDR1 MDHEN, CDR2 SYDVKM. This CDR3 has 12 residues. V gave up 8 bases and J gave up 4 bases, with 9 bases separating them. This chain's CDR3 is CASGPGNQPQHF. The CDR3 region has the DNA TGTGCCAGCGGGCCGGGGAATCAGCCCCAGCATTTT.

The V gene is TRBV7-8, the J gene TRBJ1-5; TRBD1 is a possible D gene (6 bases). The CDR3 is made up of 18 amino acids. The germline V gene has CDR1 SGHVS and CDR2 FQNEAQ. Between the trimmed V and J ends, which lost 5 bases and 1 base, there was a span of 21 bases. CDR3 sequence (DNA): TGTGCCAGCAGCATAAACAGGGCCGAACTACTCAGCAATCAGCCCCAGCATTTT. Its translation: CASSINRAELLSNQPQHF.

The V call is TRBV21-1, the J call TRBJ2-4; the D call of TRBD1 is as the table states it, not checked on the DNA. TRBV21-1 has pseudogene status. The CDR3 extends over 14 amino acids. CDR3 coding DNA: TGTGCCAGCAGCAAAGCGCTGGCCTGGCACATTCAGTACTTC. Protein: CASSKALAWHIQYF.

The V and J genes are TRBV3-1 (or the pseudogene TRBV3-2) and TRBJ2-5, with D maybe TRBD2 (7 bases). CDR1 is LGHDT, CDR2 YNNKEL, per germline (reference sequence). Deletions cut 6 bases from V and 5 bases from J, with 16 bases between. The CDR3 sequence is 14 residues long. CDR3: CASRTTRGGETQYF. The CDR3 nucleotides are TGTGCCAGCAGGACGACTAGGGGGGGGGAGACCCAGTACTTC.

This clone was detected a few times. This chain connects TRBV6-5 to TRBJ2-2; 8 nucleotides align to TRBD2. J was trimmed by 4 bases and V by 6 bases; bases with no gene match: 7. The CDR3 sequence is 15 residues long. Germline V CDR1 and CDR2: MNHEY, SVGAGI. CDR3 nucleotides: TGTGCCAGCAGAAAACCGGGACTAGGCACCGGGGAGCTGTTTTTT. Translated: CASRKPGLGTGELFF.

The V gene is TRBV6-5, the J gene TRBJ1-4; 9 nucleotides align to TRBD1. Looked up from germline, CDR1 is MNHEY and CDR2 is SVGAGI. The CDR3 has 15 residues. J gave up 8 bases and V 5 bases, and 9 bases lay outside the gene matches. This CDR3 is CASSPGQGPSEKLFF. The CDR3 DNA reads as TGTGCCAGCAGTCCCGGACAGGGGCCTTCAGAAAAACTGTTTTTT.

The chain has TRBV2 and TRBJ2-7, with 7 bases aligning to TRBD2. CDR1 is SNHLY, CDR2 FYNNEI, per germline. CDR3 length: 12 residues. J was trimmed by 2 bases and V by 6 bases; bases with no gene match: 1. The CDR3 spells CASRGRAYEQYF. DNA of the CDR3: TGTGCCAGCAGGGGGAGGGCCTACGAGCAGTACTTC.

The chain has TRBV10-3 and TRBJ2-5, with D possibly TRBD2 on 6 matching bases. Between the trimmed V and J ends, which lost 11 bases and 4 bases, there was a span of 17 bases. CDR1 is ENHRY, CDR2 SYGVKD, per germline. This CDR3 contains 13 residues. CDR3 in DNA: TGTGCCGCAAGTCTCAGGGACTCAGAGACCCAGTACTTC. This gives the protein CAASLRDSETQYF.

The V call is TRBV28, the J call TRBJ1-2; TRBD1 agrees at 7 bases. V was pared by 7 bases and J by 4 bases, with 9 bases of the junction left unmatched. The CDR3 totals 14 residues. Germline V gene sequence: CDR1 MDHEN, CDR2 SYDVKM. CDR3: CASTQQGQPYGYTF. CDR3 nucleotide sequence: TGTGCCAGCACTCAGCAGGGACAGCCCTATGGCTACACCTTC.

V is TRBV10-3 and J is TRBJ1-1, with 10 bases matching TRBD1. This CDR3 spans 13 amino acids. Trimming took 9 bases from V and 2 from J; bases not matched to a gene: 3. The V gene's germline CDR1 is ENHRY and CDR2 SYGVKD. CDR3 region: CAIGQGGNTEAFF. CDR3 nucleotide sequence: TGTGCCATTGGACAGGGGGGAAACACTGAAGCTTTCTTT.

This rearrangement joins TRBV30 to TRBJ2-1, with 8 bases lining up with TRBD1. The junction had 12 bases not matched to a gene; V was cut back by 5 bases and J by 3 bases. Germline-derived CDR1 and CDR2 are GTSNPN and SVGIG (reference sequence). The CDR3 spans 16 residues. The CDR3 loop reads CAWVPLGQVIYNEQFF. The CDR3 DNA sequence: TGTGCCTGGGTGCCGTTGGGACAGGTTATCTACAATGAGCAGTTCTTC.

The chain links TRBV2 to TRBJ2-7; possible D gene TRBD1, 5 bases. Trimming removed 8 bases from V and 4 bases from J, with 18 bases in between. The germline gives CDR1 SNHLY, CDR2 FYNNEI. The CDR3 runs 14 residues. The CDR3 here is CASHRQLSVYEQYF. The CDR3 bases are TGTGCCAGCCACCGACAGTTATCGGTTTACGAGCAGTACTTC.

The V call is TRBV10-3, the J call TRBJ1-3, with D perhaps TRBD1 (6 bases). CDR1 and CDR2 from the germline V gene are ENHRY and SYGVKD. V was trimmed by 4 bases and J by 0 bases, leaving 13 bases between them. CDR3 length: 16 residues. Here the CDR3 DNA reads TGTGCCATCAGTGTGGACAGTTCATTCTCTGGAAACACCATATATTTT. It translates to CAISVDSSFSGNTIYF.

This clone has just a few counts. This chain joins TRBV6-1 and TRBJ2-1, with D possibly matching TRBD2 (5 bases). CDR1 is MNHNS, CDR2 SASEGT, per germline. The CDR3 has 18 amino acids. The germline V and J ends were trimmed by 0 bases and 5 bases, with 20 bases remaining between them. Here the CDR3 reads CASSEALLGVLYNNEQFF. As DNA, the CDR3 is TGTGCCAGCAGTGAAGCGCTTCTGGGAGTTCTCTATAACAATGAGCAGTTCTTC.

This clone has only one observation. The chain carries TRBV29-1 and TRBJ2-3; 11 bases are a match to TRBD2. The CDR3 has 18 residues. J was trimmed by 0 bases and V by 0 bases; bases with no gene match: 8. Per germline, CDR1 SQVTM and CDR2 ANQGSEA. The CDR3 here is CSVEDRLAGYSSTDTQYF. In DNA, the CDR3 is TGCAGCGTTGAAGATCGACTAGCGGGATATTCTAGCACAGATACGCAGTATTTT.

This chain connects TRBV28 to TRBJ1-1; maybe TRBD1 (5 bases). V lost 7 bases to trimming and J lost 3 bases, with 21 bases between them. This CDR3 has 16 residues. Germline V CDR1 and CDR2: MDHEN, SYDVKM. Here the CDR3 reads CASTTRGRGGHTEAFF. DNA of the CDR3: TGTGCCAGCACCACAAGAGGGAGGGGAGGACACACTGAAGCTTTCTTT.

The genes are TRBV7-8 and TRBJ2-2, with unresolved D. Trimming took off 2 bases at V and 7 bases at J, with 5 bases between the two ends. This CDR3 is 12 amino acids long. Looked up from germline, CDR1 is SGHVS and CDR2 is FQNEAQ. CDR3: CASSLIIGELFF. For the CDR3, the DNA is TGTGCCAGCAGCTTAATTATCGGGGAGCTGTTTTTT.

This rearrangement joins TRBV28 to TRBJ1-4; 10 bases are shared with TRBD1. CDR1 and CDR2 (germline): MDHEN, SYDVKM. Unmatched junction bases numbered 12, after V lost 6 bases and J lost 8 bases. This CDR3 is 16 amino acids long. The CDR3 DNA reads as TGTGCCAGCAGCTTACTGACAGGGGGCGCAGGAGAAAAACTGTTTTTT. As protein: CASSLLTGGAGEKLFF.

The chain employs TRBV2 and TRBJ2-2, with 7 bases that match TRBD1. The germline gives CDR1 SNHLY, CDR2 FYNNEI. The CDR3 spans 15 residues. The trim removed 3 bases at V and 5 bases at J, leaving 6 bases unmatched. The CDR3 DNA is TGTGCCAGCAGTGATGACAGGGTTGTTACCGGGGAGCTGTTTTTT. Translating gives CASSDDRVVTGELFF.

The rearrangement uses TRBV18 and TRBJ2-5; TRBD2 matches 7 bases. Germline CDR1 reads KGHSH; CDR2 reads LQKENI. J lost 4 bases, V lost 5 bases, and 19 bases had no gene match. The CDR3 is 18 residues long. The CDR3 sequence: CASSFSGPAPGAPETQYF. CDR3 in DNA: TGTGCCAGCTCATTTAGCGGGCCGGCACCTGGGGCCCCAGAGACCCAGTACTTC.

The chain combines TRBV7-3 with TRBJ1-1; D is unresolved. Germline CDR1 and CDR2: SGHTA and FQGTGA. This CDR3 comprises 14 residues. The V gene lost 4 bases and the J gene lost 5 bases, with 14 bases spanning the gap. The CDR3 region is CASSSLNSETEAFF. CDR3 DNA: TGTGCCAGCAGCTCACTCAACAGTGAGACTGAAGCTTTCTTT.

V is TRBV9 and J is TRBJ2-5; a weak D match, TRBD2 (6 bases). The V end lost 0 bases, the J end lost 5 bases, and 11 bases lay between the germline ends. The CDR3 totals 14 residues. Looked up from germline, CDR1 is SGDLS and CDR2 is YYNGEE. Written as DNA, the CDR3 is TGTGCCAGCAGCGTAGGACTAGATCGGGAGACCCAGTACTTC. It encodes CASSVGLDRETQYF.

This rearrangement joins TRBV29-1 to TRBJ1-2, with D tentatively TRBD1 (6 bases). V lost 3 bases to trimming and J lost 4 bases, with 12 bases between them. Germline CDR1 reads SQVTM; CDR2 reads ANQGSEA. The CDR3 is 13 residues long. The CDR3 DNA sequence: TGCAGCGTTGAGGCAGGGGACGGCTATGGCTACACCTTC. Its protein product is CSVEAGDGYGYTF.